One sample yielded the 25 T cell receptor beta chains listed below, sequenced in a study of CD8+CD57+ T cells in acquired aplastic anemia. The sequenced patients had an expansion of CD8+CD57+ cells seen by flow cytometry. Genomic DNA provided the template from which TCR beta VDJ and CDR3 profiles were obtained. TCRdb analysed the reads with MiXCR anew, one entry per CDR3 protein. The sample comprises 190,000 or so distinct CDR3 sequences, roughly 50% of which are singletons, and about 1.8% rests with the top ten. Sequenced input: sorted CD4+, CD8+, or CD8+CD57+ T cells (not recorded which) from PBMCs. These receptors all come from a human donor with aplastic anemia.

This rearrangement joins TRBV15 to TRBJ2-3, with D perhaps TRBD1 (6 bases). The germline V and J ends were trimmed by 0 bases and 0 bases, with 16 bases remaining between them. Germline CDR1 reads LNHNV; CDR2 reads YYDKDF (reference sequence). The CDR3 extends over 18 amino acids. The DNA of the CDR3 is TGTGCCACCAGCAGAGAGCTAGGGGGAAGGGGGAGCACAGATACGCAGTATTTT. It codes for CATSRELGGRGSTDTQYF.

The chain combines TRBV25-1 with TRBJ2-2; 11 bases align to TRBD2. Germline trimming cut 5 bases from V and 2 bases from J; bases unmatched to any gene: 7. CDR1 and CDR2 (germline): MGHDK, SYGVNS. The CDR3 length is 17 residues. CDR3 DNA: TGTGCCAGCAGTCGTGTAGCGGGAGGGTCTAACACCGGGGAGCTGTTTTTT. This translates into CASSRVAGGSNTGELFF.

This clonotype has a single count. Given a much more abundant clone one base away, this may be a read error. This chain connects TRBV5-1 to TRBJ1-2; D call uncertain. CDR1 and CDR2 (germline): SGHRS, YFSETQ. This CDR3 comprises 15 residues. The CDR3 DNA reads TGCGCCAGCGGCTTGGCCAACCCGGGGATTGATGGCTACACCTTC. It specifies CASGLANPGIDGYTF. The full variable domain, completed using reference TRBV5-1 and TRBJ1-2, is KAGVTQTPRYLIKTRGQQVTLSCSPISGHRSVSWYQQTPGQGLQFLFEYFSETQRNKGNFPGRFSGRQFSNSRSEMNVSTLELGDSALYLCASGLANPGIDGYTFGSGTRLTVV.

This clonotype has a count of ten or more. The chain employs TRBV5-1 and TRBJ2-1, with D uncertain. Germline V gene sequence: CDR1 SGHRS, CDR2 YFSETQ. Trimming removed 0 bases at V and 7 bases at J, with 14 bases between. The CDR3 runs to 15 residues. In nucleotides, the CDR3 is TGCGCCAGCAGCTTGGAAAGTAGGGCCGAGAATGAGCAGTTCTTC. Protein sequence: CASSLESRAENEQFF.

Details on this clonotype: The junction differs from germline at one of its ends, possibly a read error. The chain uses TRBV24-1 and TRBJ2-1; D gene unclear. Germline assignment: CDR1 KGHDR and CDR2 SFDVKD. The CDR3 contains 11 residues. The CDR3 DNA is TGTGCCACCATGGTCAGGAATGAGCAATCCTTC. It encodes CATMVRNEQSF.

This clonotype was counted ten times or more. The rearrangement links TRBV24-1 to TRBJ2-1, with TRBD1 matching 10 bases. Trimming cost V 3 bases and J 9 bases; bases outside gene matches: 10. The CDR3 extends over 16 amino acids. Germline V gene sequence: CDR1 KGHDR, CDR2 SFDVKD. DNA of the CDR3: TGTGCCACCAGTGATGGGCCCGGGACAGGGGCGGGTGAGCAGTTCTTC. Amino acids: CATSDGPGTGAGEQFF.

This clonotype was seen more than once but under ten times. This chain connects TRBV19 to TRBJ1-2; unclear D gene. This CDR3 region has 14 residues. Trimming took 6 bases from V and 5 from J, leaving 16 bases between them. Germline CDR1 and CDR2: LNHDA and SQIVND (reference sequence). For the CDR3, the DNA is TGTGCCAGTAGGACGACCATTGGACCTTATGGCTACACCTTC. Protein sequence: CASRTTIGPYGYTF. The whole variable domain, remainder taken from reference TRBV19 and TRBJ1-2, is DGGITQSPKYLFRKEGQNVTLSCEQNLNHDAMYWYRQDPGQGLRLIYYSQIVNDFQKGDIAEGYSVSREKKESFPLTVTSAQKNPTAFYLCASRTTIGPYGYTFGSGTRLTVV.

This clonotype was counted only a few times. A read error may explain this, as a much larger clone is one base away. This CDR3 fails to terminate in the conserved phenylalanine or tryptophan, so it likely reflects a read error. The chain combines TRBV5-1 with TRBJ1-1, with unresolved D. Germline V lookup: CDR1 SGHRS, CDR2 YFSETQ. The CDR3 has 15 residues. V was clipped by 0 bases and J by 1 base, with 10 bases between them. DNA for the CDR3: TGCGCCAGCAGCTTGGAAGGGCGAGGGAACACTGAAGCTTTCCTT. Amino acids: CASSLEGRGNTEAFL.

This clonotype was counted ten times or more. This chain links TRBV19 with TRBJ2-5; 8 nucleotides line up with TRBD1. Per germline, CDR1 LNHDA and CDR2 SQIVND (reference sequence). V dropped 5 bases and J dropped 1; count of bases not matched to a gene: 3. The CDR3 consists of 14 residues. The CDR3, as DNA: TGTGCCAGTAGTGTCCAGGGGGCCCAAGAGACCCAGTACTTC. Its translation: CASSVQGAQETQYF.

The CDR3 sequence is CASSLFGATTNEKLFF. The CDR3 region has the DNA TGTGCCAGCAGTTTATTCGGGGCTACGACTAATGAAAAACTGTTTTTT. V is TRBV28 and J is TRBJ1-4; D may be TRBD1 (5 bases). The CDR3 runs to 16 residues. With 1 base removed from V and 2 bases from J, the gap between germline ends came to 11 bases. Germline lookup yields CDR1 MDHEN and CDR2 SYDVKM.

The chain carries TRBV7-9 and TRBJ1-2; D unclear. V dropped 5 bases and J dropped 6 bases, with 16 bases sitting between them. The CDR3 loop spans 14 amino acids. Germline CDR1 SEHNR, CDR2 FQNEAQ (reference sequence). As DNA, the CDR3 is TGTGCCAGCAGCCCAGCGGGTTGGAGTGATGGCTACACCTTC. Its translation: CASSPAGWSDGYTF.

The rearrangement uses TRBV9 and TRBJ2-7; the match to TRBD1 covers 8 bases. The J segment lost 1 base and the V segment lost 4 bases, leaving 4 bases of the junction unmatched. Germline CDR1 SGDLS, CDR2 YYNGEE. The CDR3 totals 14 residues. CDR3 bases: TGTGCCAGCAGCCTGGACAGGGAGTCCTACGAGCAGTACTTC. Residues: CASSLDRESYEQYF.

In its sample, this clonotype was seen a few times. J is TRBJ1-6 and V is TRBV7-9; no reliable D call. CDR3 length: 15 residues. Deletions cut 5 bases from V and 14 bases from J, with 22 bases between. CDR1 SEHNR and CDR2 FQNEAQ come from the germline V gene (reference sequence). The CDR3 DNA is TGTGCCAGCAGCACCAATCTTGACCGCAATCGGGCCCTCCACTTT. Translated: CASSTNLDRNRALHF.

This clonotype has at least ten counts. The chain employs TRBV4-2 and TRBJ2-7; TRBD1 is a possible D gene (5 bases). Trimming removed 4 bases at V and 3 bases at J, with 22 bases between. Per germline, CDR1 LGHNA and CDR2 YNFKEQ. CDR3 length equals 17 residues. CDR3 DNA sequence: TGTGCCAGCAGCCCTGGTGGTGGGGCAGCCCAATACTACGAGCAGTACTTC. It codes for CASSPGGGAAQYYEQYF.

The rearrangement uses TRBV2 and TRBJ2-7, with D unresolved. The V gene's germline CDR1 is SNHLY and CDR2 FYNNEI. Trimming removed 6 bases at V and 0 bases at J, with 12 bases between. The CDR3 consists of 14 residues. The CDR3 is CASRNRLSSYEQYF. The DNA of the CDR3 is TGTGCCAGCAGGAACCGTCTCAGCTCCTACGAGCAGTACTTC.

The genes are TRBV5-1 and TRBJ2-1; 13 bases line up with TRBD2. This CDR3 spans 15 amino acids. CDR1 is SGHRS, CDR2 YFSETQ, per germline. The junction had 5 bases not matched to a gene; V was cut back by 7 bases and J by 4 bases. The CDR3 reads CASCPGLAGYNEQFF. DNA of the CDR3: TGCGCCAGCTGCCCGGGACTAGCGGGGTACAATGAGCAGTTCTTC.

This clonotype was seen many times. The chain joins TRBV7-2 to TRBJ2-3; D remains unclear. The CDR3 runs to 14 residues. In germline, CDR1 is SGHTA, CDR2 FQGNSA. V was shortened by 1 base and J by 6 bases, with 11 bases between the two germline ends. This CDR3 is CASSLDWAGDTQYF. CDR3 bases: TGTGCCAGCAGCTTAGATTGGGCTGGCGATACGCAGTATTTT.

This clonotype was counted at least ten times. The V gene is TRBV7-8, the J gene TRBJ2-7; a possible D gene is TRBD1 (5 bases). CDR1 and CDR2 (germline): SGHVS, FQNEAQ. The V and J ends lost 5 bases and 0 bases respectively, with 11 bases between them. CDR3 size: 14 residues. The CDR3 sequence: CASSQQGFSYEQYF. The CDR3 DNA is TGTGCCAGCAGCCAGCAGGGTTTCTCCTACGAGCAGTACTTC.

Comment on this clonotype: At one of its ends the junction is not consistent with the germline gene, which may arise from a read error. In nucleotides, the CDR3 is TGCAGCGTTGGTACGGGACAGGGGTACGAGCGGTACTTC. The encoded protein is CSVGTGQGYERYF. The chain uses TRBV29-1 and TRBJ2-7, with 10 bases lining up with TRBD1. Per the germline V gene, CDR1 is SQVTM and CDR2 is ANQGSEA. The CDR3 is made up of 13 amino acids.

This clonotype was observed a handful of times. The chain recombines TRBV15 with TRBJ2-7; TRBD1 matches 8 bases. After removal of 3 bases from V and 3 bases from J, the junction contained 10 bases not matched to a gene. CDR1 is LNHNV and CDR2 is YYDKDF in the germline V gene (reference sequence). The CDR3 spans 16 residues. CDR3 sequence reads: CATSSSIGTGNYEQYF. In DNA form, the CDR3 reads TGTGCCACCAGCAGTTCCATCGGGACAGGAAACTACGAGCAGTACTTC. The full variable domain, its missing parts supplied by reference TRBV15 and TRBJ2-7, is DAMVIQNPRYQVTQFGKPVTLSCSQTLNHNVMYWYQQKSSQAPKLLFHYYDKDFNNEADTPDNFQSRRPNTSFCFLDIRSPGLGDTAMYLCATSSSIGTGNYEQYFGPGTRLTVT.

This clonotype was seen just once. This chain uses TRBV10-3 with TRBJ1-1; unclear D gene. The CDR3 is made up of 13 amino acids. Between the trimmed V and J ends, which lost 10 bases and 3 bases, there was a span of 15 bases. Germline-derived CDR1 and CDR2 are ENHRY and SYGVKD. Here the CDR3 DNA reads TGTGCCACCCACAATACACGTTACACTGAAGCTTTCTTT. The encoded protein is CATHNTRYTEAFF.

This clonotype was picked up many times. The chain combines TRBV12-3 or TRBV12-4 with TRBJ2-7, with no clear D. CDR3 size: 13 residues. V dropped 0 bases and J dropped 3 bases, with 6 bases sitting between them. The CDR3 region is CASSLALGYEQYF. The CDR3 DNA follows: TGTGCCAGCAGTTTAGCGCTGGGCTACGAGCAGTACTTC.

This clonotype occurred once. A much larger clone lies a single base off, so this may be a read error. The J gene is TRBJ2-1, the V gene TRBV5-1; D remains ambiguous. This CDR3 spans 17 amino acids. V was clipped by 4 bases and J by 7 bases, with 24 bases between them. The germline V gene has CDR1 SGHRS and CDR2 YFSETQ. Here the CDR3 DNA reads TGCGCCAGCAGCCCGGAGTCCCAGGTGCTGAGTCGGAATGAGCAGTTCTTC. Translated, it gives CASSPESQVLSRNEQFF.

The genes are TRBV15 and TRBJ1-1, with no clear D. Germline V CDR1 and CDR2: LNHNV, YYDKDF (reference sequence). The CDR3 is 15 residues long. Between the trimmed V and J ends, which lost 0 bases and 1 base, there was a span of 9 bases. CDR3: CATSRDRGQNTEAFF. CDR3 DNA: TGTGCCACCAGCAGAGATCGAGGGCAGAACACTGAAGCTTTCTTT.

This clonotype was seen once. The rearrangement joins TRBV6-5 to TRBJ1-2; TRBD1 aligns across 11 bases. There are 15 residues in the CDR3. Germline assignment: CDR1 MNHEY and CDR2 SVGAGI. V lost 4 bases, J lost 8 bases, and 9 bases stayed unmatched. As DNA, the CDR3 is TGTGCCAGCAGTTTTAGTGTAGGACAGGGGGCGGGCTACACCTTC. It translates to CASSFSVGQGAGYTF.